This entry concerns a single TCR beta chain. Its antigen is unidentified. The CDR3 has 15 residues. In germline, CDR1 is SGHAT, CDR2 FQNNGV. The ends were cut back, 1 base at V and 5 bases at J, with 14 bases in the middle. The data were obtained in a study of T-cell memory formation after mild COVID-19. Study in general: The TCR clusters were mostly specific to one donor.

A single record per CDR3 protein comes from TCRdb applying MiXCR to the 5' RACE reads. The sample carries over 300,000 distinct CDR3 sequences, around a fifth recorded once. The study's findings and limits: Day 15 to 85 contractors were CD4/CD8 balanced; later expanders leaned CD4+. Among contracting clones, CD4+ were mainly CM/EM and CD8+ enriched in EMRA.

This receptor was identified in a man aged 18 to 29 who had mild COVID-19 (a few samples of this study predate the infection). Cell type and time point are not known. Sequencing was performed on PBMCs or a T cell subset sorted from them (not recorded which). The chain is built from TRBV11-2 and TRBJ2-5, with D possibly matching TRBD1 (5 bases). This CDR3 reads CASSLGGVKGETQYF. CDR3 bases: TGTGCCAGCAGCTTAGGGGGCGTCAAGGGGGAGACCCAGTACTTC.